Listed below are T cell receptor beta chains from one sample, sequenced in a study of cytotoxic CD8 clonotypes in ibrutinib-treated CLL. Clones were sequenced by immunoSEQ multiplex PCR, and TCRdb holds only the in-frame ones, with some missing. The sample includes just over 200,000 clones, about four fifths seen only once; the top ten take roughly 11%. Sequenced material: PBMCs, taken after 12 months of ibrutinib treatment. The receptors were gathered from a human donor with chronic lymphocytic leukemia. The CDR3 runs from the conserved cysteine through the conserved F or W. Each record gives: clone size, J gene, D gene, V gene, CDR3 DNA, CDR3 protein. The D gene is left open where the match is weak. Only some rows state a clone size, as once, few, many or a class for expanded clones.

clone size: -; J gene: TRBJ2-2; D gene: -; V gene: TRBV7-7; CDR3 DNA: TGTGCTAGCAGCGAGGGGCAGGGAGGTACCGGGGAGCTGTTTTTT; CDR3 protein: CASSEGQGGTGELFF
clone size: -; J gene: TRBJ1-5; D gene: -; V gene: TRBV27; CDR3 DNA: TGTGCCAGCAGTCTCCAGGGGCCCGAGCCCCAGCATTTT; CDR3 protein: CASSLQGPEPQHF
clone size: -; J gene: TRBJ1-1; D gene: -; V gene: TRBV27; CDR3 DNA: TGTGCCAGCAGTATAGGACACCTGAACACTGAAGCTTTCTTT; CDR3 protein: CASSIGHLNTEAFF
clone size: once; J gene: TRBJ2-7; D gene: TRBD2; V gene: TRBV19; CDR3 DNA: TGTGCCAGTAGGGAGACGGGAGGGCACTACGAGCAGTACTTC; CDR3 protein: CASRETGGHYEQYF
clone size: -; J gene: TRBJ1-5; D gene: -; V gene: TRBV5-5; CDR3 DNA: TGTGCCAGCAGCCCAGTCTCCTTTCAGGGTTCTTTCAATCAGCCCCAGCATTTT; CDR3 protein: CASSPVSFQGSFNQPQHF
clone size: -; J gene: TRBJ2-7; D gene: -; V gene: TRBV28; CDR3 DNA: TGTGCCAGCAGTTTAGGGCCAGGAGGGGGCCCTACCGGGGAGCAGTACTTC; CDR3 protein: CASSLGPGGGPTGEQYF
clone size: -; J gene: TRBJ2-7; D gene: TRBD2; V gene: TRBV5-4; CDR3 DNA: TGTGCCAGCAGCTTGCCAACTAGCGGGAGGCGCGAGCAGTACTTC; CDR3 protein: CASSLPTSGRREQYF
clone size: -; J gene: TRBJ2-7; D gene: TRBD2; V gene: TRBV2; CDR3 DNA: TGTGCCAGCAGTGAGATTTTAGCGGGAGGAAGAGAGCAGTACTTC; CDR3 protein: CASSEILAGGREQYF
clone size: -; J gene: TRBJ2-1; D gene: -; V gene: TRBV5-4; CDR3 DNA: TGTGCCAGCAGGACCGGGACCACAATCTACAATGAGCAGTTCTTC; CDR3 protein: CASRTGTTIYNEQFF
clone size: -; J gene: TRBJ2-7; D gene: -; V gene: TRBV28; CDR3 DNA: TGTGCCAGCAGTCGGGACTTAATGGGGGAATCCTACGAGCAGTACTTC; CDR3 protein: CASSRDLMGESYEQYF
clone size: few; J gene: TRBJ2-7; D gene: -; V gene: TRBV6-1; CDR3 DNA: TGTGCCAGCACTTTTGGGGGGGGGCGTAACGAGCAGTACTTC; CDR3 protein: CASTFGGGRNEQYF
clone size: few; J gene: TRBJ2-2; D gene: -; V gene: TRBV5-1; CDR3 DNA: TGCGCCTCGGCGGAAAACACCGGGGAGCTGTTTTTT; CDR3 protein: CASAENTGELFF
clone size: -; J gene: TRBJ2-1; D gene: -; V gene: TRBV5-1; CDR3 DNA: TGCGCCAGCAGCTTGGGGAGTTTGCAGGATGAGCAGTTCTTC; CDR3 protein: CASSLGSLQDEQFF
clone size: -; J gene: TRBJ2-3; D gene: -; V gene: TRBV2; CDR3 DNA: TGTGCCAGCAGTCAGATCACAGATACGCAGTATTTT; CDR3 protein: CASSQITDTQYF
clone size: -; J gene: TRBJ1-2; D gene: -; V gene: TRBV5-1; CDR3 DNA: TGCGCCAGCAGCGAACAGGCACCTCTGGCTGGCTACACCTTC; CDR3 protein: CASSEQAPLAGYTF
clone size: -; J gene: TRBJ2-1; D gene: -; V gene: TRBV7-2; CDR3 DNA: TGTGCCAGCAGCCTATTTTATGACGATGAGCAGTTCTTC; CDR3 protein: CASSLFYDDEQFF
clone size: -; J gene: TRBJ2-1; D gene: TRBD2; V gene: TRBV9; CDR3 DNA: TGTGCCAGCAGCGTAGCGTTGGTTAGCGGGGGGGTCTCCTACAATGAGCAGTTCTTC; CDR3 protein: CASSVALVSGGVSYNEQFF
clone size: -; J gene: TRBJ2-3; D gene: TRBD1; V gene: TRBV18; CDR3 DNA: TGTGCCAGCTCACCTGGGACAGGGGGCGCTTTTTATACGCAGTATTTT; CDR3 protein: CASSPGTGGAFYTQYF
clone size: -; J gene: TRBJ1-2; D gene: -; V gene: TRBV5-4; CDR3 DNA: TGTGCCAGCAGCCCTGAAGGACAGACATCCAAGTATGGCTACACCTTC; CDR3 protein: CASSPEGQTSKYGYTF
clone size: -; J gene: TRBJ2-7; D gene: -; V gene: TRBV27; CDR3 DNA: TGTGCCAGCAGTGCCTGGGGGGGGCTTAACGAGCAGTACTTC; CDR3 protein: CASSAWGGLNEQYF
clone size: -; J gene: TRBJ1-3; D gene: TRBD1; V gene: TRBV9; CDR3 DNA: TGTGCCAGCAGCGGTAAAGGGTTAGGGGGCACTGGAAACACCATATATTTT; CDR3 protein: CASSGKGLGGTGNTIYF
clone size: -; J gene: TRBJ1-5; D gene: -; V gene: TRBV2; CDR3 DNA: TGTGCCAGCAGTACAAGACAGACTAATCAGCCCCAGCATTTT; CDR3 protein: CASSTRQTNQPQHF
clone size: -; J gene: TRBJ1-2; D gene: -; V gene: TRBV6-1; CDR3 DNA: TGTGCCAGCAGTCATCCAGGAAACTATGGCTACACCTTC; CDR3 protein: CASSHPGNYGYTF
clone size: -; J gene: TRBJ2-7; D gene: -; V gene: TRBV18; CDR3 DNA: TGTGCCAGCTCATCACAGGGATACTACGAGCAGTACTTC; CDR3 protein: CASSSQGYYEQYF